This T cell receptor beta chain is from a study of blood T cell repertoires in COVID-19. In the source study's methods: Cell counts per sample came from amplifying reference gene primers. Profiling relied on immunoSEQ multiplex PCR, and the TCRdb table lists in-frame clones only, not all of them. V, J and clone size are those of that table, while D and trimming were read from the DNA. The table includes more than 70,000 clones, approximately 86% detected once. This CDR3 spans 16 amino acids. Germline V gene sequence: CDR1 LGHDT, CDR2 YNNKEL (reference sequence). The V end was cut by 1 base, the J end by 2 bases, with 14 bases between.

Sequenced material: peripheral blood. The chain links TRBV3-1 (or the pseudogene TRBV3-2) to TRBJ1-2; D gene ambiguous. The clonotype comes from an elderly man with active or convalescent COVID-19. In DNA, the CDR3 is TGTGCCAGCAGCCAAGTGGGCAGCTCCCGAAACTATGGCTACACCTTC. Translation: CASSQVGSSRNYGYTF.